The 20 T cell receptor beta chains listed next were all sequenced from one sample in a study of blood T cell repertoires in COVID-19. TCRdb's table, derived via immunoSEQ multiplex PCR, lists solely in-frame clones and lacks some. The sample consists of more than 70,000 clones, approximately 86% of them appearing once. Sequenced input: peripheral blood. Receptor source: a woman at least 80 years old with acute or convalescent COVID-19.

The chain couples TRBV3-1 (or the pseudogene TRBV3-2) to TRBJ2-3; D is possibly TRBD2 (6 bases). CDR3 length equals 17 residues. Germline values: CDR1 LGHDT, CDR2 YNNKEL (reference sequence). V was shortened by 1 base and J by 5 bases, with 19 bases between the two germline ends. The CDR3 reads CASSQVRVGGVGDTQYF. As DNA, the CDR3 is TGTGCCAGCAGCCAAGTTCGGGTCGGCGGGGTGGGAGATACGCAGTATTTT.

The rearrangement joins TRBV5-1 to TRBJ1-2; 9 bases fit TRBD1. CDR1 SGHRS and CDR2 YFSETQ come from the germline V gene. The ends lost 0 bases at V and 7 bases at J; junction bases unmatched: 10. The length of the CDR3 is 16 residues. The CDR3 protein is CASSLDQLQGAGGYTF. CDR3 sequence (DNA): TGCGCCAGCAGCTTGGACCAACTACAGGGGGCAGGTGGCTACACCTTC. Full variable domain (missing parts from reference TRBV5-1 and TRBJ1-2): KAGVTQTPRYLIKTRGQQVTLSCSPISGHRSVSWYQQTPGQGLQFLFEYFSETQRNKGNFPGRFSGRQFSNSRSEMNVSTLELGDSALYLCASSLDQLQGAGGYTFGSGTRLTVV.

This chain links TRBV7-9 with TRBJ2-1; D tentatively fits TRBD1 or TRBD2 (7 bases each). Looked up from germline, CDR1 is SEHNR and CDR2 is FQNEAQ (reference sequence). V was trimmed by 9 bases and J by 8 bases, leaving 20 bases between them. The length of the CDR3 is 14 residues. The DNA for the CDR3 is TGTGCCAGTAGCAGGGGGGGCATTGTTCATGAGCAGTTCTTC. This translates into CASSRGGIVHEQFF.

The chain uses TRBV28 and TRBJ1-4; a weak D match, TRBD1 (5 bases). Germline V gene data show CDR1 as MDHEN and CDR2 as SYDVKM. The CDR3 is 15 amino acids. V was trimmed by 3 bases and J by 2 bases, leaving 10 bases between them. CDR3 coding DNA: TGTGCCAGCAGTTTTATAGGGACTACTAATGAAAAACTGTTTTTT. Its translation: CASSFIGTTNEKLFF.

This rearrangement joins TRBV7-9 to TRBJ2-3; a possible D gene is TRBD1 (6 bases). The germline V gene has CDR1 SEHNR and CDR2 FQNEAQ (reference sequence). There are 14 residues in the CDR3. V dropped 3 bases and J dropped 1 base, with 8 bases sitting between them. This chain's CDR3 is CASSFAGGTDTQYF. CDR3 in DNA: TGTGCCAGCAGCTTCGCAGGGGGCACAGATACGCAGTATTTT. The full variable domain, in which reference TRBV7-9 and TRBJ2-3 provide the parts outside the CDR3, is DTGVSQNPRHKITKRGQNVTFRCDPISEHNRLYWYRQTLGQGPEFLTYFQNEAQLEKSRLLSDRFSAERPKGSFSTLEIQRTEQGDSAMYLCASSFAGGTDTQYFGPGTRLTVL.

This clone has more than one count but fewer than ten. This chain joins TRBV30 and TRBJ1-1, with D possibly matching TRBD1 (6 bases). This CDR3 has 14 residues. Germline V lookup: CDR1 GTSNPN, CDR2 SVGIG (reference sequence). V gave up 1 base and J gave up 1 base, with 10 bases separating them. In DNA form, the CDR3 reads TGTGCCTGGAGTGAAGGACAGCGGAACACTGAAGCTTTCTTT. Translation: CAWSEGQRNTEAFF.

The V and J genes are TRBV18 and TRBJ1-1; maybe TRBD1 (6 bases). The germline CDR1 and CDR2 sequences are KGHSH and LQKENI. This CDR3 region has 14 residues. V was pared by 2 bases and J by 5 bases, with 12 bases between. CDR3: CASSPTGIGTEAFF. As DNA, the CDR3 is TGTGCCAGCTCACCAACAGGGATAGGGACTGAAGCTTTCTTT.

The chain carries TRBV28 and TRBJ1-5, with 7 bases that match TRBD1. V shed 1 base and J 3 bases; nucleotides not matched to a gene: 3. Germline V gene lookup returns CDR1 MDHEN and CDR2 SYDVKM. The CDR3 has 15 residues. Here the CDR3 reads CASSLSGGFNQPQHF. The CDR3 DNA is TGTGCCAGCAGTTTATCAGGGGGTTTCAATCAGCCCCAGCATTTT. Combining the CDR3 with reference TRBV28 and TRBJ1-5 gives the whole variable domain DVKVTQSSRYLVKRTGEKVFLECVQDMDHENMFWYRQDPGLGLRLIYFSYDVKMKEKGDIPEGYSVSREKKERFSLILESASTNQTSMYLCASSLSGGFNQPQHFGDGTRLSIL.

The chain employs TRBV5-1 and TRBJ1-6, with TRBD1 matching 10 bases. Trimming took 0 bases from V and 0 from J; bases not matched to a gene: 3. The V gene's germline CDR1 is SGHRS and CDR2 YFSETQ. This CDR3 is 18 amino acids long. CDR3 residues: CASSLEGQGRSYNSPLHF. CDR3 nucleotides: TGCGCCAGCAGCTTGGAGGGACAGGGGCGCTCCTATAATTCACCCCTCCACTTT.

J is TRBJ1-2 and V is TRBV2, with TRBD1 as a possible D gene (5 bases). Germline V gene data show CDR1 as SNHLY and CDR2 as FYNNEI. Trimming removed 4 bases at V and 9 bases at J, with 18 bases between. This CDR3 contains 14 residues. The CDR3: CASSVSHGGLSYTF. Here the CDR3 DNA reads TGTGCCAGCAGTGTCTCCCACGGGGGGTTGAGCTACACCTTC.

This rearrangement joins TRBV7-9 to TRBJ1-4; weak D call: TRBD1 (6 bases). Trimming took off 5 bases at V and 4 bases at J, with 23 bases between the two ends. The CDR3 sequence is 18 residues long. Germline-derived CDR1 and CDR2 are SEHNR and FQNEAQ (reference sequence). CDR3 protein: CASSPPLGGPLYNEKLFF. DNA for the CDR3: TGTGCCAGCAGCCCCCCGCTGGGGGGGCCTCTTTATAATGAAAAACTGTTTTTT.

This rearrangement joins TRBV5-6 to TRBJ1-4; 8 bases align to TRBD1. Germline values: CDR1 SGHDT, CDR2 YYEEEE. This CDR3 has 14 amino acids. The ends lost 1 base at V and 6 bases at J; junction bases unmatched: 2. CDR3 sequence reads: CASSLWTGHEKLFF. For the CDR3, the DNA is TGTGCCAGCAGCTTGTGGACAGGGCATGAAAAACTGTTTTTT. Variable domain in full (rest from reference TRBV5-6 and TRBJ1-4): DAGVTQSPTHLIKTRGQQVTLRCSPKSGHDTVSWYQQALGQGPQFIFQYYEEEERQRGNFPDRFSGHQFPNYSSELNVNALLLGDSALYLCASSLWTGHEKLFFGSGTQLSVL.

This chain connects TRBV9 to TRBJ1-2; TRBD1 agrees at 9 bases. The germline CDR1 and CDR2 sequences are SGDLS and YYNGEE. The trim removed 3 bases at V and 4 bases at J, leaving 10 bases unmatched. This CDR3 is 16 amino acids long. The CDR3 DNA follows: TGTGCCAGCAGCGCCCAACCACAGGGGGCGGGCTATGGCTACACCTTC. This codes for CASSAQPQGAGYGYTF.

The J gene is TRBJ1-6, the V gene TRBV27; a weak D match, TRBD1 (5 bases). Germline V lookup: CDR1 MNHEY, CDR2 SMNVEV (reference sequence). This CDR3 spans 19 amino acids. The V end lost 0 bases, the J end lost 7 bases, and 22 bases lay between the germline ends. The CDR3, as DNA: TGTGCCAGCAGTTTATCGTGGGTCCAATACAGGACCCAGAATTCACCCCTCCACTTT. This gives the protein CASSLSWVQYRTQNSPLHF.

This rearrangement joins TRBV15 to TRBJ2-2, with TRBD2 matching 7 bases. V shed 5 bases, J shed 5 bases, and the junction held 5 bases outside the gene matches. The V gene's germline CDR1 is LNHNV and CDR2 YYDKDF (reference sequence). The CDR3 loop spans 14 amino acids. The CDR3 DNA reads as TGTGCCACCAGCGGAGGGACTATTACCGGGGAGCTGTTTTTT. Translated, it gives CATSGGTITGELFF.

The V call is TRBV4-2, the J call TRBJ2-1, with 7 nucleotides matching TRBD2. The trim removed 3 bases at V and 0 bases at J, leaving 8 bases unmatched. CDR1 is LGHNA, CDR2 YNFKEQ, per germline. The length of the CDR3 is 17 residues. CDR3 amino acids: CASSQVPWGGSYNEQFF. The DNA for the CDR3 is TGTGCCAGCAGCCAGGTCCCCTGGGGGGGCTCCTACAATGAGCAGTTCTTC.

The chain couples TRBV28 to TRBJ1-6; no reliable D call. V was shortened by 3 bases and J by 5 bases, with 5 bases between the two germline ends. This CDR3 region has 13 residues. Germline V gene data show CDR1 as MDHEN and CDR2 as SYDVKM. In nucleotides, the CDR3 is TGTGCCAGCAGTTTCCAGGATAATTCACCCCTCCACTTT. Protein sequence: CASSFQDNSPLHF.

The count of this clone is one. V usage is TRBV9 and J usage is TRBJ1-1; 10 bases fit TRBD1. Germline trimming cut 0 bases from V and 7 bases from J; bases unmatched to any gene: 15. Germline CDR1 and CDR2: SGDLS and YYNGEE. The CDR3 has 18 residues. The CDR3 sequence is CASSVGGRGAGQGGEAFF. CDR3 in DNA: TGTGCCAGCAGCGTAGGCGGCAGGGGAGCCGGACAGGGGGGTGAAGCTTTCTTT.

This clone was picked up a small number of times. V gene TRBV2 combines with J gene TRBJ1-2; TRBD1 is a possible D gene (5 bases). CDR3 length equals 14 residues. V lost 8 bases, J lost 4 bases, and 17 bases lay in between. Germline V gene data show CDR1 as SNHLY and CDR2 as FYNNEI. The CDR3 nucleotides are TGTGCCAGCGTACGCCCCACAGGTATCTATGGCTACACCTTC. It encodes CASVRPTGIYGYTF.

J is TRBJ1-1 and V is TRBV6-5; TRBD1 matches at 7 bases. Germline CDR1 is MNHEY and CDR2 is SVGAGI. CDR3 length: 14 amino acids. The V and J ends lost 5 bases and 3 bases, in that order; junction bases with no gene match: 6. CDR3 DNA sequence: TGTGCCAGCAGTAGAGGGGGCTTGGACACTGAAGCTTTCTTT. This codes for CASSRGGLDTEAFF.